This T cell receptor beta chain was sequenced in a study of shared clonotypes between healthy human individuals. Method: immunoSEQ multiplex PCR; TCRdb's copy keeps in-frame clones and lacks some. The sample gives roughly 490,000 clones, 76% of which show up once; about an eighth is in the top ten. Genomic DNA from unsorted samples was obtained from 70 million to 95 million PBMCs (per sample). About this clone: Its antigen is unidentified.

Study-wide results and limits: What limited the represented genetic and exposure-history diversity was the small number of donors. Clonotype sharing levels among donors were expected to vary with sequencing depth.

The clonotype was recovered from a middle-aged woman in good health. Some clones in this sample may be carry-over from other donors' samples. Sequencing was carried out using PBMCs.

CDR3 amino acids: CASSLSPSPLAVEQFF. In DNA form, the CDR3 reads TGTGCCAGCAGTTTATCGCCCTCCCCACTAGCGGTTGAGCAGTTCTTC. The chain couples TRBV27 to TRBJ2-1; 8 nucleotides agree with TRBD2. The CDR3 extends over 16 amino acids. Germline V lookup: CDR1 MNHEY, CDR2 SMNVEV (reference sequence). Trimming at V came to 0 bases and at J to 9 bases, leaving 10 bases not matched to a gene.